This T cell receptor (beta chain) stems from a study of metastatic and nonmetastatic thyroid tumors (dated by TCRdb to the early 2020s). At the level of the whole study: For patients with malignant and with benign thyroid disease, the researchers compared repertoires between peripheral blood samples and tumor or nodule tissue samples. The research as a whole found: TCR beta diversity was reported as significantly higher in malignant tumors than in benign nodules, in both blood and tumor samples.

Judged by its sample share, this clone qualifies as medium-sized (0.01 to 0.1%). No antigen is known for it. No much larger clone is present one base from it, and per-base qualities are unavailable. Before undergoing thyroid surgery, none of the patients had been given any kind of treatment. Using T-cell receptor beta sequencing, the researchers looked back retrospectively at clinical samples from patients, gathered between about 2012 and 2019. The library was obtained by PCR. TCRdb names Illumina HiSeq 4000 as the instrument used. High-throughput sequencing was used to profile the TCR beta-chain CDR3 region of every patient. The authors processed their data as follows. A classifier to discriminate distant-metastatic papillary thyroid cancer patients was built from CDR3 differences across clinicopathological groups. The Shannon index was used to assess repertoire diversity, and the Morisita-Horn index was used to assess tumor-blood repertoire similarity. The raw public reads went through TCRdb reprocessing: fastp at Q25, MiXCR clone calling, in-frame beta chains kept. In this record, the V and J calls reflect TCRdb's handling and not the investigators' own analysis. The sample table lists about 40,000 clones, roughly a sixth of them with a count of one. The top ten clones comprise 9% to 10% of the sample.

This clonotype originated in a female donor with papillary thyroid cancer or a benign thyroid nodule (not recorded which). Some clones in this sample may be carry-over from other donors' samples. Sequencing was carried out using tumor tissue.

The encoded CDR3 is CASRPDRGYTGELFF. The DNA is TGTGCCAGTAGACCGGACAGGGGGTACACCGGGGAGCTGTTTTTT. The chain couples TRBV19 to TRBJ2-2; 10 bases in the junction line up with TRBD1. CDR1 is given as LNHDA and CDR2 as SQIVND, both from the germline V gene (reference sequence). From the cysteine through the phenylalanine, the CDR3 covers 15 amino acids. CDR3 DNA is the only sequence kept; it has 45 bases, read in frame from the first base. V is trimmed back by 6 bases and J by 3 bases, and the junction contains 4 bases that no gene match accounts for.